The clone carrying this TCR beta chain came up a few times. Its matching antigen is unknown. The germline V and J ends were trimmed by 2 bases and 5 bases, with 7 bases remaining between them. The length of the CDR3 is 13 residues. Looked up from germline, CDR1 is SNHLY and CDR2 is FYNNEI. With 60 Vbeta and 13 Jbeta primers, the PCR was carried out. The assay was immunoSEQ multiplex PCR, and TCRdb's table has in-frame clones only and misses some. The table shows 150,000 to 200,000 clones, with 60% to 80% occurring only once. This record belongs to a study of cytomegalovirus exposure and HLA in healthy donors. Study outcomes and limitations: Immune exposure information comprised only CMV serostatus. A later analysis found TCR association rates differed by HLA locus, highest for DRB1 and lowest for HLA-C.

The chain has TRBV2 and TRBJ2-1; D is unclear. The specimen was PBMCs. The TCR comes from a man aged 50 or older in good health and CMV-seropositive. The CDR3 bases are TGTGCCAGCAGTGAACTCCGGGACAATGAGCAGTTCTTC. This sequence encodes CASSELRDNEQFF.